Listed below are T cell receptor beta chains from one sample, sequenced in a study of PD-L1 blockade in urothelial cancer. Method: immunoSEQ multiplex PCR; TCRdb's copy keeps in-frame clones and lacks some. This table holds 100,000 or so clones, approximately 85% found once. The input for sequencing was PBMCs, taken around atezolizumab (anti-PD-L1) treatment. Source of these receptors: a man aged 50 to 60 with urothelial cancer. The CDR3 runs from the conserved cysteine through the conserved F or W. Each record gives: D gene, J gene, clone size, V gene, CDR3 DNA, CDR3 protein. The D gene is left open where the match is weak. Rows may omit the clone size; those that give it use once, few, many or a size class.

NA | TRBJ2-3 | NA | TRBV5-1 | TGCGCCAGTCATCTAGCGACTAGCACAGATACGCAGTATTTT | CASHLATSTDTQYF
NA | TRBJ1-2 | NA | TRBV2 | TGTGCCAGCAGCGCCACTAGGGCGGAGATGAACTATGGCTACACCTTC | CASSATRAEMNYGYTF
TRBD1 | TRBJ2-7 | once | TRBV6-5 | TGTGCCAGCAGTGTCACCGGGACAGGATCCTACGAGCAGTACTTC | CASSVTGTGSYEQYF
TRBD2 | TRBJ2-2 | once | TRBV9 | TGTGCCAGCAGCGTTCAAGCGGGAGGGCCTGGCGGGGAGCTGTTTTTT | CASSVQAGGPGGELFF
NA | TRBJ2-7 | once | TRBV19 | TGTGCCAGTAGTACCCGGAGGGACGGGGCGGGCTACGAGCAGTACTTC | CASSTRRDGAGYEQYF
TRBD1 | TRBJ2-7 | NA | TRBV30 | TGTGCCTGGAGTGTACTCGGACAGGGCAACGAGCAGTACTTC | CAWSVLGQGNEQYF
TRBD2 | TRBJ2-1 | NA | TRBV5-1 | TGCGCCAGCAGCTTGGCATCCGGACTAGCGGGAGGGCCTCTCCACAATGAGCAGTTCTTC | CASSLASGLAGGPLHNEQFF
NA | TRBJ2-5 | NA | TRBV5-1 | TGCGCCAGCCGGTCGACAGTGTCAATGGAGACCCAGTACTTC | CASRSTVSMETQYF
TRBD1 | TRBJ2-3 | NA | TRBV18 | TGTGCCAGCTCACTCAACAGGGGACGAACAGATACGCAGTATTTT | CASSLNRGRTDTQYF
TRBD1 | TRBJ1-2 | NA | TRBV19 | TGTGCCAGTAGTTGGACGGGACAGGGTGACTATGGCTACACCTTC | CASSWTGQGDYGYTF
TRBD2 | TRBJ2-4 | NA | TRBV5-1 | TGCGCCAGCAGCTGGGGGGGTTCAGCCAAAAACATTCAGTACTTC | CASSWGGSAKNIQYF
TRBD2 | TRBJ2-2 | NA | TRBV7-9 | TGTGCCAGCAGGCCGATTCCGGGACTAGCGGGAGGGCGACCCGGGGAGCTGTTTTTT | CASRPIPGLAGGRPGELFF
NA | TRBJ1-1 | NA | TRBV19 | TGTGCCAGTAGTCACACGGAGGGAGCCACTGAAGCTTTCTTT | CASSHTEGATEAFF
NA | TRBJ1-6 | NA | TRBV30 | TGTGCCTGGACCGCTGACAGGCATGATTGGTCACCCCTCCACTTT | CAWTADRHDWSPLHF
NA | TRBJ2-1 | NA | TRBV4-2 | TGTGCCAGCAGCCAAGAAGTAGCGTTAATTTACAATGAGCAGTTCTTC | CASSQEVALIYNEQFF
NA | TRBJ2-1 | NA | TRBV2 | TGTGCCAGCAAGGCGGACAGTCTCTCCTACAATGAGCAGTTCTTC | CASKADSLSYNEQFF
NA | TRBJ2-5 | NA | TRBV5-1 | TGCGCCAGCAGCTTGACGGACAAGCAAGAGACCCAGTACTTC | CASSLTDKQETQYF
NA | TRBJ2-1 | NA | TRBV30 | TGTGCCTGGAGCCCGCTTTCAGGAGGGGAGCAGTTCTTC | CAWSPLSGGEQFF
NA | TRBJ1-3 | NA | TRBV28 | TGTGCCAGCAGTTTAGCCCGAAGTAGAGGAAACACCATATATTTT | CASSLARSRGNTIYF
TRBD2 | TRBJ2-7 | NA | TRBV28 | TGTGCCAGCAGTTCTGCCGGGACTAGCGGGAGGCCCATGTACTTC | CASSSAGTSGRPMYF
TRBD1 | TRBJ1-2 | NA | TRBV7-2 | TGTGCCAGCAGCTTGCGCAGGGGGGATGGCTACACCTTC | CASSLRRGDGYTF
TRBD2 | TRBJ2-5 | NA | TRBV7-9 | TGTGCCAGCAGCCCGAATAGCGGGCCACCAACCAAGACCCAGTACTTC | CASSPNSGPPTKTQYF
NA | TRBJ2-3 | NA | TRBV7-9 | TGTGCCAGCAGCTTAGGCCCAGGGAGCACAGATACGCAGTATTTT | CASSLGPGSTDTQYF
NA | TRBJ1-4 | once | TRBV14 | TGTGCCAGCAGCCAAGAAAGCAAGTGGACATCGCCAGAAAAACTGTTTTTT | CASSQESKWTSPEKLFF
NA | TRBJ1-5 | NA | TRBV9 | TGTGCCAGCAGCGTAGGGGCCGATCAGCCCCAGCATTTT | CASSVGADQPQHF
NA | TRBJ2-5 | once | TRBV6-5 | TGTGCCAGCAGTTCCTTTTCCCACGACAGACAAGAGACCCAGTACTTC | CASSSFSHDRQETQYF
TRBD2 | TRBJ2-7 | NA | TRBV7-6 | TGTGCCAGCAGCTCCTACACGACTAGCGGGGCCTACGAGCAGTACTTC | CASSSYTTSGAYEQYF
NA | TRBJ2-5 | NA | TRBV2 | TGTGCCAGCATGCTATCGGAGACCCAGTACTTC | CASMLSETQYF
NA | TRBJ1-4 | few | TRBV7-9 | TGTGCCAGCAGCTCGACTAGATCAGCAGCAACTAATGAAAAACTGTTTTTT | CASSSTRSAATNEKLFF
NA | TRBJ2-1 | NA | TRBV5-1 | TGCGCCAGCAGCGATGGACATAGCTCCTACAATGAGCAGTTCTTC | CASSDGHSSYNEQFF
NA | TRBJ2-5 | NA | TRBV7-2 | TGTGCCAGCAGCTCCCTCATGGGGGCCCAAGAGACCCAGTACTTC | CASSSLMGAQETQYF
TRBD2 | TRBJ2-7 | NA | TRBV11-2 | TGTGCCAGCCGGCTGGGACTAGCGGGAGTGTTCCAGTACGAGCAGTACTTC | CASRLGLAGVFQYEQYF
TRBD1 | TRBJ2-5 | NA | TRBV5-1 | TGCGCCAGCAGCCGGGACAGGAGACAAGAGACCCAGTACTTC | CASSRDRRQETQYF